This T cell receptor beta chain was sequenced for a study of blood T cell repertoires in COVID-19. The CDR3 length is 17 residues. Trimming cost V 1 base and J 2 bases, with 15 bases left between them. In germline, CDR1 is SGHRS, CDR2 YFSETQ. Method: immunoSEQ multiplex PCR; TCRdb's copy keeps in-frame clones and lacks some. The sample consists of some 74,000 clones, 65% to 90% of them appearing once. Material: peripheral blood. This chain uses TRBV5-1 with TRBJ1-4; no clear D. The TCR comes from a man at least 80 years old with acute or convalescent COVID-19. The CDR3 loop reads CASSLKENSGTNEKLFF. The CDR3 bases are TGCGCCAGCAGCTTGAAAGAAAATTCGGGTACTAATGAAAAACTGTTTTTT.